A single sample is the source of the 27 T cell receptor beta chains below, sequenced in a study of CD8+CD57+ T cells in acquired aplastic anemia. The template used for profiling TCR beta VDJ and CDR3 was genomic DNA. TCRdb passed the reads through MiXCR, listing each CDR3 protein once. The sample has 300,000 or so distinct CDR3 sequences; 56% are singletons. What was sequenced was sorted CD4+, CD8+, or CD8+CD57+ T cells (not recorded which) from PBMCs. The source is a human donor with severe aplastic anemia or a healthy control (not recorded which).

In this sample, this clonotype turned up many times. A read error may produce the germline difference seen at one junction end. The chain couples TRBV7-2 to TRBJ2-1; tentatively, D is TRBD1 (6 bases). The CDR3 totals 18 residues. Germline loops: CDR1 SGHTA, CDR2 FQGNSA. The CDR3 protein is CASSLSPLGAASYNGQFF. In DNA, the CDR3 is TGTGCCAGCAGCTTAAGCCCTCTGGGGGCCGCCTCCTACAATGGGCAGTTCTTC. The variable domain in full, completed from reference TRBV7-2 and TRBJ2-1, reads GAGVSQSPSNKVTEKGKDVELRCDPISGHTALYWYRQSLGQGLEFLIYFQGNSAPDKSGLPSDRFSAERTGGSVSTLTIQRTQQEDSAVYLCASSLSPLGAASYNGQFFGPGTRLTVL.

The V and J genes are TRBV18 and TRBJ1-3; no reliable D call. V lost 3 bases, J lost 2 bases, and 17 bases lay in between. CDR1 KGHSH and CDR2 LQKENI come from the germline V gene. The CDR3 runs to 17 residues. CDR3: CASSPVLPGLTGNTIYF. In nucleotides, the CDR3 is TGTGCCAGCTCACCTGTGTTGCCGGGTCTAACTGGAAACACCATATATTTT.

Many counts were recorded for this clonotype. The J gene is TRBJ1-1, the V gene TRBV12-3 or TRBV12-4, with 7 bases identical to TRBD1. Germline trimming cut 5 bases from V and 7 bases from J; bases unmatched to any gene: 10. CDR3 length equals 14 residues. CDR3 nucleotide sequence: TGTGCCAGCAGTCCATCAGGGGGAACGAGTGAAGCTTTCTTT. Protein: CASSPSGGTSEAFF.

The V call is TRBV5-1, the J call TRBJ2-2; D not resolved. CDR1 and CDR2 from the germline V gene are SGHRS and YFSETQ. The V gene lost 1 base and the J gene lost 1 base, with 5 bases spanning the gap. The CDR3 loop spans 14 amino acids. The CDR3 coding sequence is TGCGCCAGCAGCTTGCGACGGAACACCGGGGAGCTGTTTTTT. This translates into CASSLRRNTGELFF.

This clonotype has just a few counts. The V gene is TRBV20-1, the J gene TRBJ2-7; 7 bases fit TRBD1. Germline-derived CDR1 and CDR2 are DFQATT and SNEGSKA (reference sequence). The ends lost 2 bases at V and 3 bases at J; junction bases unmatched: 4. The CDR3 covers 13 residues. The DNA for the CDR3 is TGCAGTGCTAGACGCAGACAGGGCTACGAGCAGTACTTC. Translated: CSARRRQGYEQYF.

The table lists this clonotype with a few counts. V is TRBV7-7 and J is TRBJ2-5; tentative D call: TRBD1 (6 bases). The CDR3 is 15 amino acids. Germline CDR1 is SSHAT and CDR2 is FNYEAQ (reference sequence). V was trimmed by 6 bases and J by 4 bases, leaving 18 bases between them. CDR3 protein: CASSGGAGKGETQYF. The CDR3 region has the DNA TGTGCCAGCAGTGGGGGCGCAGGGAAGGGAGAGACCCAGTACTTC.

The rearrangement uses TRBV10-3 and TRBJ2-1; 14 positions agree with TRBD2. V lost 3 bases to trimming and J lost 7 bases; unmatched junction nucleotides: 8. Germline CDR1 and CDR2: ENHRY and SYGVKD. The CDR3 is made up of 17 amino acids. The DNA for the CDR3 is TGTGCCATCAGTGACCCCTCGGGACTAGCGGGGGTGAATGAGCAGTTCTTC. This gives the protein CAISDPSGLAGVNEQFF.

The rearrangement joins TRBV4-2 to TRBJ1-4, with D unresolved. This CDR3 has 12 amino acids. Germline V gives CDR1 LGHNA, CDR2 YNFKEQ. V dropped 2 bases and J dropped 7 bases, with 5 bases sitting between them. In nucleotides, the CDR3 is TGTGCCAGCAGCCAATTGGGTGAAAAACTGTTTTTT. This gives the protein CASSQLGEKLFF.

This chain connects TRBV29-1 to TRBJ2-5, with D perhaps assigned TRBD1 or TRBD2 (5 bases each). This CDR3 region has 12 residues. V was clipped by 3 bases and J by 5 bases, with 10 bases between them. Germline CDR1 SQVTM, CDR2 ANQGSEA. The CDR3 region has the DNA TGCAGCGTTGAGGGGGTTGGGGAGACCCAGTACTTC. Its protein is CSVEGVGETQYF.

This clonotype was seen many times. The chain recombines TRBV19 with TRBJ2-7, with a possible D match to TRBD2 (7 bases). This CDR3 contains 15 residues. V shed 8 bases and J shed 6 bases, with 23 bases lying between them. CDR1 and CDR2 (germline): LNHDA, SQIVND (reference sequence). In nucleotides, the CDR3 is TGTGCCAGTGCGTCCCTCGGGGGGCGCGACTCCGAGCAGTACTTC. It codes for CASASLGGRDSEQYF.

CDR3 nucleotides: TGTGCCAGCAGTTACCCGGACAGGGACTACGAGCAGTACTTC. Amino acid sequence: CASSYPDRDYEQYF. The chain carries TRBV6-2 or TRBV6-3 and TRBJ2-7; 8 bases match TRBD1. CDR1 is MNHEY, CDR2 SVGEGT, per germline. The CDR3 runs to 14 residues. V lost 2 bases to trimming and J lost 3 bases; unmatched junction nucleotides: 3.

CDR3 sequence reads: CASSFTVTGEQYF. CDR3 bases: TGTGCCAGCAGTTTTACCGTCACCGGGGAGCAGTACTTC. The J gene is TRBJ2-7, the V gene TRBV12-3 or TRBV12-4; D is ambiguous. V lost 3 bases, J lost 7 bases, and 13 bases lay in between. The CDR3 runs to 13 residues.

Concerning this clonotype: The conserved final phenylalanine or tryptophan is absent from the CDR3, which likely points to a read error. The chain links TRBV7-9 to TRBJ2-5, with D perhaps TRBD2 (5 bases). This CDR3 spans 11 amino acids. Germline V gene sequence: CDR1 SEHNR, CDR2 FQNEAQ (reference sequence). The CDR3 sequence is CASSLAETQYL. In DNA form, the CDR3 reads TGTGCCAGCAGCCTAGCCGAGACCCAGTACCTC.

The gene calls are TRBV27 and TRBJ1-5; no clear D gene. Trimming cost V 4 bases and J 0 bases, with 19 bases left between them. CDR1 is MNHEY and CDR2 is SMNVEV in the germline V gene (reference sequence). The CDR3 runs 18 residues. This chain's CDR3 is CASSSLPPGDYSNQPQHF. The CDR3 bases are TGTGCCAGCAGTTCCTTACCGCCAGGCGATTATAGCAATCAGCCCCAGCATTTT.

V is TRBV5-1 and J is TRBJ1-4, with a possible D match to TRBD1 (5 bases). The germline CDR1 and CDR2 sequences are SGHRS and YFSETQ. Trimming removed 3 bases at V and 8 bases at J, with 17 bases between. This CDR3 is 15 amino acids long. CDR3 bases: TGCGCCAGCAGCTGGGGACTAGCGGAGGAAGAAAAACTGTTTTTT. This codes for CASSWGLAEEEKLFF.

This clonotype was detected only a few times. The V and J genes are TRBV5-1 and TRBJ1-2; no reliable D call. Trimming took 2 bases from V and 4 from J, leaving 6 bases between them. Germline CDR1 reads SGHRS; CDR2 reads YFSETQ. This CDR3 comprises 12 residues. CDR3 coding DNA: TGCGCCAGCAGCTTAGACACCTATGGCTACACCTTC. It yields the protein CASSLDTYGYTF.

This clonotype was detected a few times. The V and J genes are TRBV18 and TRBJ1-5, with 7 bases matching TRBD1. Germline V CDR1 and CDR2: KGHSH, LQKENI. Trimming removed 0 bases from V and 7 bases from J; junction bases left unmatched: 6. This CDR3 has 15 residues. The CDR3 here is CASSPPNRGGQPQHF. The CDR3 coding sequence is TGTGCCAGCTCACCACCTAACAGGGGTGGACAGCCCCAGCATTTT.

The sample holds many counts of this clonotype. The chain has TRBV19 and TRBJ1-6; a weak D match, TRBD1 (6 bases). CDR1 LNHDA and CDR2 SQIVND come from the germline V gene (reference sequence). This CDR3 region has 13 residues. Trimming removed 5 bases from V and 7 bases from J, with 9 bases in between. CDR3 in DNA: TGTGCCAGTAGTGGACAGCCGAATTCACCCCTCCACTTT. This translates into CASSGQPNSPLHF.

This clonotype was seen at least ten times. This chain joins TRBV5-6 and TRBJ1-2; maybe TRBD1 (5 bases). The V and J ends lost 4 bases and 6 bases respectively, with 10 bases between them. The CDR3 has 12 residues. Germline V gives CDR1 SGHDT, CDR2 YYEEEE. The DNA for the CDR3 is TGTGCCAGCAGCCCGGTGGGGGATGGCTACACCTTC. Amino acid sequence: CASSPVGDGYTF. The variable domain in full, completed from reference TRBV5-6 and TRBJ1-2, reads DAGVTQSPTHLIKTRGQQVTLRCSPKSGHDTVSWYQQALGQGPQFIFQYYEEEERQRGNFPDRFSGHQFPNYSSELNVNALLLGDSALYLCASSPVGDGYTFGSGTRLTVV.

This clonotype has only one observation. J is TRBJ1-1 and V is TRBV20-1, with unresolved D. The CDR3 consists of 14 residues. Trimming took off 6 bases at V and 2 bases at J, with 16 bases between the two ends. Germline V lookup: CDR1 DFQATT, CDR2 SNEGSKA (reference sequence). The CDR3 region has the DNA TGCAGTGCGCAGGACCGTATACGAAACACTGAAGCTTTCTTT. Encoded protein: CSAQDRIRNTEAFF.

Only a few counts were recorded for this clonotype. J is TRBJ2-7 and V is TRBV15; 8 bases align to TRBD2. The V gene end was trimmed by 0 bases and the J gene end by 5 bases; junction bases not matched to a gene: 9. CDR1 and CDR2 from the germline V gene are LNHNV and YYDKDF (reference sequence). This CDR3 is 16 amino acids long. For the CDR3, the DNA is TGTGCCACCAGCAGAGATCCCGCGGGACTAGTCCACGAGCAGTACTTC. Translating gives CATSRDPAGLVHEQYF.

This clonotype was seen repeatedly, ten times or more. The rearrangement uses TRBV6-5 and TRBJ2-2; D is uncertain. Trimming pared 7 bases from V and 7 bases from J, leaving 7 bases between. The length of the CDR3 is 11 residues. Germline CDR1 and CDR2: MNHEY and SVGAGI. In DNA form, the CDR3 reads TGTGCCAGCACCTCAGGCGGGGAGCTGTTTTTT. Its translation: CASTSGGELFF.

V is TRBV12-3 or TRBV12-4 and J is TRBJ2-7; 7 positions match TRBD1. The DNA end favors TRBJ2-5, so the J call may be wrong. This CDR3 has 17 amino acids. CDR3 sequence reads: CASSNNIGTERKETQYF. DNA for the CDR3: TGTGCCAGCAGCAATAACATCGGGACAGAGAGAAAAGAGACCCAGTACTTC.

This clonotype appeared a few times. The genes are TRBV7-2 and TRBJ2-5, with a possible D match to TRBD1 (5 bases). Germline lookup yields CDR1 SGHTA and CDR2 FQGNSA. The CDR3 is made up of 14 amino acids. Trimming removed 6 bases at V and 0 bases at J, with 11 bases between. DNA for the CDR3: TGTGCCAGCAGTCCAAGGGGTCACCAAGAGACCCAGTACTTC. The encoded protein is CASSPRGHQETQYF.

This clonotype showed up just once. The chain carries TRBV7-2 and TRBJ1-6, with D perhaps matching TRBD1 (6 bases). Between the trimmed V and J ends, which lost 6 bases and 9 bases, there was a span of 15 bases. Germline V gene sequence: CDR1 SGHTA, CDR2 FQGNSA. The CDR3 spans 14 residues. CDR3 nucleotide sequence: TGTGCCAGCAGTCACCGGGACAAGGCTTCACCCCTCCACTTT. As protein: CASSHRDKASPLHF.

Of note for this clonotype: One end of the junction fails to match germline, which may point to a read error. CDR3 loop: CASRSRQGGDSPLHF. The CDR3 coding sequence is TGCGCAAGCAGATCACGACAGGGAGGGGATTCACCCCTCCACTTT. The chain has TRBV5-1 and TRBJ1-6; 7 nucleotides line up with TRBD1. The CDR3 length is 15 residues. CDR1 is SGHRS, CDR2 YFSETQ, per germline. The whole variable domain, remainder taken from reference TRBV5-1 and TRBJ1-6, is KAGVTQTPRYLIKTRGQQVTLSCSPISGHRSVSWYQQTPGQGLQFLFEYFSETQRNKGNFPGRFSGRQFSNSRSEMNVSTLELGDSALYLCASRSRQGGDSPLHFGNGTRLTVT.

Note on this clonotype: The CDR3 ends on some other residue instead of the conserved phenylalanine or tryptophan, so this is likely a read error. CDR3 nucleotide sequence: TGTGCCAGCAGGGAAGAGGGGATATCACCCCTCCACCTT. It encodes CASREEGISPLHL. This sequence joins TRBV2 and TRBJ1-6, with TRBD1 as a possible D gene (5 bases). Germline V CDR1 and CDR2: SNHLY, FYNNEI. The CDR3 spans 13 residues.